In its sample, the clone carrying this T cell receptor (beta chain) was seen a few times. Its specificity is not known. TCRdb called the 5' RACE reads again in MiXCR, with one record for every CDR3 protein. This table has about 500,000 distinct CDR3 sequences, roughly 12% appearing once. Germline CDR1 and CDR2: DFQATT and SNEGSKA (reference sequence). V dropped 1 base and J dropped 4; count of bases not matched to a gene: 10. The CDR3 has 16 residues. This record comes from a study of CD8 T cells in ankylosing spondylitis. Study outcomes and limitations: It appeared that ankylosing spondylitis blood was characterized by a TCR beta motif of fewer than ten highly homologous variants.

Sequencing was carried out using blood, either unsorted or a sorted T cell fraction (not recorded which). The chain links TRBV20-1 to TRBJ1-2; 9 bases fit TRBD1. The clonotype comes from a male donor with ankylosing spondylitis. In nucleotides, the CDR3 is TGCAGTGCTAGAGTACCGGGACAGGGCTCCTTCTATGGCTACACCTTC. Its protein product is CSARVPGQGSFYGYTF.